The clone carrying this T cell receptor beta chain turned up a few times. These data originate in a study of blood T cell repertoires in COVID-19. Study summary: Both acute and convalescent COVID-19 samples were obtained from the United States, Italy and Spain. From T cells, B-cell-depleted T cells, or PBMCs came the material, which was cDNA or gDNA.

As processed by the authors: The assay estimated nucleated cells by amplifying reference gene primers. The table came from immunoSEQ multiplex PCR; TCRdb's copy has only in-frame clones and leaves some out. That table supplies the V and J calls and clone size; D and trimming were determined from the DNA. The sample contains around 180,000 clones, around 80% of which appear only once. Trimming removed 6 bases from V and 4 bases from J, with 12 bases in between. The germline V gene has CDR1 LNHDA and CDR2 SQIVND (reference sequence). The CDR3 is 13 amino acids. During active infection, Seattle patients enrolled and were then monitored through disease.

The chain employs TRBV19 and TRBJ1-1, with D possibly matching TRBD1 (6 bases). This TCR came from a woman of 80 years or more with COVID-19, enrolled during active disease. Sequenced sample: peripheral blood. The CDR3 sequence is CASRYRVGTEAFF. The DNA for the CDR3 is TGTGCCAGTAGGTACAGGGTGGGCACTGAAGCTTTCTTT.